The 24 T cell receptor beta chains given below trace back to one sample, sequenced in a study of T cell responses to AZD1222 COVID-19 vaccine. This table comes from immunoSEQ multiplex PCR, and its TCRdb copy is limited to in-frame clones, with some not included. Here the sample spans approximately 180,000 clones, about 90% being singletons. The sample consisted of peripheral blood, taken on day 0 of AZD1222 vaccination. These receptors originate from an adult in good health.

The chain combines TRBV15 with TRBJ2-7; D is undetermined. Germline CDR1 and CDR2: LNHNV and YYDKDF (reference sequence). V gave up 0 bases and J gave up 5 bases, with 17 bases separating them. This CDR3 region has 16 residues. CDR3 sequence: CATSRDQLREDHEQYF. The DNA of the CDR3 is TGTGCCACCAGCAGAGATCAGCTGCGTGAGGATCACGAGCAGTACTTC.

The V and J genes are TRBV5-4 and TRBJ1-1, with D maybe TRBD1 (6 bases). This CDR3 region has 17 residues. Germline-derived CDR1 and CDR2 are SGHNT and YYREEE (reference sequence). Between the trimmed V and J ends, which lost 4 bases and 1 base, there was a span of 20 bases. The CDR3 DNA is TGTGCCAGCAGCCCTACCCTCGCAGGGGCAAGGAACACTGAAGCTTTCTTT. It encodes CASSPTLAGARNTEAFF.

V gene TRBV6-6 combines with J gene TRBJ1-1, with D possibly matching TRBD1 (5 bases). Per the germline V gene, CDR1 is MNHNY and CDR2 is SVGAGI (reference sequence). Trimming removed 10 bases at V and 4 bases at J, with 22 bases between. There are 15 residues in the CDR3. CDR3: CATLPPGGLVTEAFF. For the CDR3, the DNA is TGTGCCACCTTACCCCCCGGGGGTTTGGTCACTGAAGCTTTCTTT.

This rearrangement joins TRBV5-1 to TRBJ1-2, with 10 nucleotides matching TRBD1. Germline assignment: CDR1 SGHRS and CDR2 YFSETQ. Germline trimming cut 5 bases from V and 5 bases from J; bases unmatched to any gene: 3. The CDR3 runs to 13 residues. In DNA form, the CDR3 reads TGCGCCAGCAGTGGACAGGGGGGATATGGCTACACCTTC. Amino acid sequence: CASSGQGGYGYTF.

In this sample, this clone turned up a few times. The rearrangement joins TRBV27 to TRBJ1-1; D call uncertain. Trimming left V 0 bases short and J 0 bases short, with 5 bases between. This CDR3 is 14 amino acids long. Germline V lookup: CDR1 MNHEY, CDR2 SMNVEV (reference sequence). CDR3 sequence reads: CASSLSQLNTEAFF. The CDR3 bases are TGTGCCAGCAGTTTATCTCAGCTGAACACTGAAGCTTTCTTT.

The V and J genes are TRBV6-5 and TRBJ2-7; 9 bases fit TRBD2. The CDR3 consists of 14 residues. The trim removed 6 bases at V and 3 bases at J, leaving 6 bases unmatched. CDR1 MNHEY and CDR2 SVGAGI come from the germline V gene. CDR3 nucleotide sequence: TGTGCCAGCAGCCCCCTAGCGGGGTACTACGAGCAGTACTTC. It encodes CASSPLAGYYEQYF.

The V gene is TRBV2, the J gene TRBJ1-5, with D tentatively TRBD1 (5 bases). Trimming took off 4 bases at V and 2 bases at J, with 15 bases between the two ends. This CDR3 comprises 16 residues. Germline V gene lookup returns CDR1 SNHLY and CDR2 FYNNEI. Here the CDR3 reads CASSGGGTVGNQPQHF. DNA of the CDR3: TGTGCCAGCAGTGGGGGGGGGACCGTAGGCAATCAGCCCCAGCATTTT.

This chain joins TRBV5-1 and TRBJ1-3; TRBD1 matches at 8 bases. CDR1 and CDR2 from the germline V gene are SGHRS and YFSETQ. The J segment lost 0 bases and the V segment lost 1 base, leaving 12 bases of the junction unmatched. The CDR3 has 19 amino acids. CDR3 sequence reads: CASSLIGQGLVGSGNTIYF. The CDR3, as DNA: TGCGCCAGCAGCTTGATCGGACAGGGCCTCGTCGGCTCTGGAAACACCATATATTTT.

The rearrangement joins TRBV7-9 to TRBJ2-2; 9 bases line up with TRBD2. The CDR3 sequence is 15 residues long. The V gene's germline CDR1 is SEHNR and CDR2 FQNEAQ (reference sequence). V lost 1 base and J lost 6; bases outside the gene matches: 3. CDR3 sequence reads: CASSLVLAGPGELFF. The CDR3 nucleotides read TGTGCCAGCAGCTTAGTCCTAGCGGGACCCGGGGAGCTGTTTTTT.

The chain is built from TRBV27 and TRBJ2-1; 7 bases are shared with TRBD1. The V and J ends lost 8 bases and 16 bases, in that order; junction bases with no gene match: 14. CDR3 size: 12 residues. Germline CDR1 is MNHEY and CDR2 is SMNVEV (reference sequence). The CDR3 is CASGRQGKQIFF. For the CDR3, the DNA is TGTGCCAGCGGGAGACAGGGAAAACAAATTTTCTTC.

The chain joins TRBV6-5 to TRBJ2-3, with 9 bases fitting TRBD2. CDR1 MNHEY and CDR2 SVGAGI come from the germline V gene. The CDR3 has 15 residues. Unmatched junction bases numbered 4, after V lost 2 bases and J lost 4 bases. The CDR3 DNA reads TGTGCCAGCAGTTACGGTAGCGGGAGTCCAGATACGCAGTATTTT. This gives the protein CASSYGSGSPDTQYF.

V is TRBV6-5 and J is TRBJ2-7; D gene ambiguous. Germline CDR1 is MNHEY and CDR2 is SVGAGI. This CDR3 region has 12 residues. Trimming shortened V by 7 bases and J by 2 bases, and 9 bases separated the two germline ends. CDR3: CASKGTTYEQYF. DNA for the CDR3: TGTGCCAGCAAGGGAACCACCTACGAGCAGTACTTC.

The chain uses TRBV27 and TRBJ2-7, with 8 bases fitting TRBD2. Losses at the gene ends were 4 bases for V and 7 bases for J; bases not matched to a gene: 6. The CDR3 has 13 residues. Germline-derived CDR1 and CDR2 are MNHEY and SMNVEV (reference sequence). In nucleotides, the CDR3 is TGTGCCAGCAGTTCGCAGCGGGGGACTGAGCAGTACTTC. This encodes CASSSQRGTEQYF.

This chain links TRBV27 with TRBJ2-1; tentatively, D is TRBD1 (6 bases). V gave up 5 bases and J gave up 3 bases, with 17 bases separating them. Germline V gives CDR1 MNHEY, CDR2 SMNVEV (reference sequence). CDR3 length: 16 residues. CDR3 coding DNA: TGTGCCAGCAGTCGATCCAGACAGGTCCACTACAATGAGCAGTTCTTC. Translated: CASSRSRQVHYNEQFF.

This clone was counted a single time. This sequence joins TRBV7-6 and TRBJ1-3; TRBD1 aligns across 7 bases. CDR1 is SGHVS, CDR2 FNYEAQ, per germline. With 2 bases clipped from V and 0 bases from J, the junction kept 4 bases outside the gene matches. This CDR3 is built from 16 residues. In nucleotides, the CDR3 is TGTGCCAGCAGCTTACAGGGGGTCCCCTCTGGAAACACCATATATTTT. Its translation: CASSLQGVPSGNTIYF.

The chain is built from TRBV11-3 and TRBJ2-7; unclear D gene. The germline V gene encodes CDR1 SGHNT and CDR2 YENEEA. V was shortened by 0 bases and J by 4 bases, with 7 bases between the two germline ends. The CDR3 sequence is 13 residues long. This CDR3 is CASSLEQNYEQYF. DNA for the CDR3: TGTGCCAGCAGCTTAGAACAAAATTACGAGCAGTACTTC.

The CDR3 region has the DNA TGTGCCAGCAGCGCCGTGGGGGAGCAGTTCTTC. Its translation: CASSAVGEQFF. The V and J genes are TRBV9 and TRBJ2-1, with D unclear. Germline assignment: CDR1 SGDLS and CDR2 YYNGEE. This CDR3 region has 11 residues. The V gene lost 3 bases and the J gene lost 10 bases, with 8 bases spanning the gap.

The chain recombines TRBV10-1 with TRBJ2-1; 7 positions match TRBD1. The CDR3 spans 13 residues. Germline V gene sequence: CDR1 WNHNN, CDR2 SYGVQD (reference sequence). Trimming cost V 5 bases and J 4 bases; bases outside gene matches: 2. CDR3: CASSSGQYNEQFF. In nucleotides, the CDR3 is TGCGCCAGCAGTTCGGGACAGTACAATGAGCAGTTCTTC.

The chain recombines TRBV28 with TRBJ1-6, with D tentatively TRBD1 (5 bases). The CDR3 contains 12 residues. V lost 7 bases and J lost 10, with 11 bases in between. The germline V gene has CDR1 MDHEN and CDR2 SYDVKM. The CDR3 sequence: CASKAGLSPLHF. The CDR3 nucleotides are TGTGCCAGCAAGGCGGGGCTGTCACCCCTCCACTTT.

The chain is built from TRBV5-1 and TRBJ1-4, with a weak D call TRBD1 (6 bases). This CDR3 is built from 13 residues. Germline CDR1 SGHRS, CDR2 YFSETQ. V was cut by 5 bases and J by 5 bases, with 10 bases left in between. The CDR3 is CASRPGANEKLFF. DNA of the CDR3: TGCGCCAGCAGGCCAGGGGCGAATGAAAAACTGTTTTTT. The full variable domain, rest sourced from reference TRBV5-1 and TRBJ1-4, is KAGVTQTPRYLIKTRGQQVTLSCSPISGHRSVSWYQQTPGQGLQFLFEYFSETQRNKGNFPGRFSGRQFSNSRSEMNVSTLELGDSALYLCASRPGANEKLFFGSGTQLSVL.

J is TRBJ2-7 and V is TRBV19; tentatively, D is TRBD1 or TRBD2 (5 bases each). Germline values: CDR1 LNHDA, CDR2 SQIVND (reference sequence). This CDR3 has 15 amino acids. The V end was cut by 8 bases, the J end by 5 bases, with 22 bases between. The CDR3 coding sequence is TGTGCCAGTGGAGGCGTGAGAGGGGCCATGGACGAGCAGTACTTC. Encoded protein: CASGGVRGAMDEQYF.

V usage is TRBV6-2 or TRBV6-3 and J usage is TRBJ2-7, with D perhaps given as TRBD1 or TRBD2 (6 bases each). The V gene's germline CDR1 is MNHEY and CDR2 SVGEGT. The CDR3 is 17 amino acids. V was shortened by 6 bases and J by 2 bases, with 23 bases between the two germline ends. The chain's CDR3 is CASSPPRGRPQAYEQYF. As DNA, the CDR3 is TGTGCCAGCAGCCCGCCTCGGGGGCGTCCTCAGGCCTACGAGCAGTACTTC.

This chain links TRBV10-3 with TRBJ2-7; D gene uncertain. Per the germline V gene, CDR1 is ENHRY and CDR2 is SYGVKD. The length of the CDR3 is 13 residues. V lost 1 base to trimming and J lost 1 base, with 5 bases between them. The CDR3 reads CAISELASYEQYF. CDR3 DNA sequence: TGTGCCATCAGTGAGTTAGCTTCCTACGAGCAGTACTTC.

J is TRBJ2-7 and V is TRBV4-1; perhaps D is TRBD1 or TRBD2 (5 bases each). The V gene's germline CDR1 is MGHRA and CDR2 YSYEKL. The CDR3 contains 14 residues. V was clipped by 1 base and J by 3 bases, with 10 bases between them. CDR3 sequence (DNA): TGCGCCAGCAGCCAAGTATTGGGGGACTACGAGCAGTACTTC. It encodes CASSQVLGDYEQYF.